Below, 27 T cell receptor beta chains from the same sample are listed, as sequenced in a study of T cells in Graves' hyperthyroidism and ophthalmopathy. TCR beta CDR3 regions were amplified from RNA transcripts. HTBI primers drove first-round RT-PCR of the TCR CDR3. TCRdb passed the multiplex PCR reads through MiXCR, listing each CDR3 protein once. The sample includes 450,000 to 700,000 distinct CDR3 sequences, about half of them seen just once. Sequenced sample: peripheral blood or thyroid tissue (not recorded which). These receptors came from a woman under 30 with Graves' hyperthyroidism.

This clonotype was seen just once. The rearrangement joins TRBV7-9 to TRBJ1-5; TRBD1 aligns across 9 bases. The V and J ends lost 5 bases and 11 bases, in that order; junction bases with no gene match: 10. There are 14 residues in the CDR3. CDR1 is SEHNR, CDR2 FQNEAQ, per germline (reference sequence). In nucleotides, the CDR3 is TGTGCCAGCAGCGTGGGACAGGGAACGTTGACCCAGCATTTT. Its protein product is CASSVGQGTLTQHF. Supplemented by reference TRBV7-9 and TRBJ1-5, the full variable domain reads DTGVSQNPRHKITKRGQNVTFRCDPISEHNRLYWYRQTLGQGPEFLTYFQNEAQLEKSRLLSDRFSAERPKGSFSTLEIQRTEQGDSAMYLCASSVGQGTLTQHFGDGTRLSIL.

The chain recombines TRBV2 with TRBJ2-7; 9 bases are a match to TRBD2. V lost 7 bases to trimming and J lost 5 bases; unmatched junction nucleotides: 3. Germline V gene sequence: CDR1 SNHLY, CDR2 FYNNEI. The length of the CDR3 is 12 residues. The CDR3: CASIAGDDEQYF. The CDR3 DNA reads TGTGCCAGCATAGCGGGAGACGACGAGCAGTACTTC. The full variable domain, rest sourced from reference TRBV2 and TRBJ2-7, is EPEVTQTPSHQVTQMGQEVILRCVPISNHLYFYWYRQILGQKVEFLVSFYNNEISEKSEIFDDQFSVERPDGSNFTLKIRSTKLEDSAMYFCASIAGDDEQYFGPGTRLTVT.

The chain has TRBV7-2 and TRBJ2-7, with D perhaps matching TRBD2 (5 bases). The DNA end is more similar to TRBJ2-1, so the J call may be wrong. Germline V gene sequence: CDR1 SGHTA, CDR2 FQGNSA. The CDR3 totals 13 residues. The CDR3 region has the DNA TGTGCCAGCAGCTTGGGAGTGCAGGATGAGCAGTTCTTC. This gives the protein CASSLGVQDEQFF.

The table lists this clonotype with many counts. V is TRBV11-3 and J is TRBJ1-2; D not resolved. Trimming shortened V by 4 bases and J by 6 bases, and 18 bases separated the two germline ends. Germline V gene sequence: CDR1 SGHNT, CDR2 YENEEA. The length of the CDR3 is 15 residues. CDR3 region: CASSSDPIARDGYTF. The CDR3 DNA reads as TGTGCCAGCAGCTCCGACCCGATCGCGAGGGATGGCTACACCTTC.

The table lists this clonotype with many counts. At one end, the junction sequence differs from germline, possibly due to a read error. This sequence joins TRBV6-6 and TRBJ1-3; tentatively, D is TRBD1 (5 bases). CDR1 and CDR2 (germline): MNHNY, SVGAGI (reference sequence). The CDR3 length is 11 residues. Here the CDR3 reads CASSPGEGYHF. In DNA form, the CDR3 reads TGTGCCAGCAGCCCCGGGGAGGGGTACCATTTT.

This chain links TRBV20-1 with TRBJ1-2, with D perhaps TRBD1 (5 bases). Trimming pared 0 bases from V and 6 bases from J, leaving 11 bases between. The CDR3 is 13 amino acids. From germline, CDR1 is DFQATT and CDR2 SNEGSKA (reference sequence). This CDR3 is CSARDGGRDGYTF. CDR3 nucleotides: TGCAGTGCTAGAGATGGCGGCAGGGATGGCTACACCTTC.

The CDR3 protein is CSASSRGGNTIYF. The CDR3 nucleotides read TGCAGTGCTAGTTCGCGGGGCGGAAACACCATATATTTT. The genes are TRBV20-1 and TRBJ1-3; weak D call: TRBD1 (5 bases). CDR3 length: 13 residues. With 3 bases removed from V and 4 bases from J, the gap between germline ends came to 10 bases. Germline V gene data show CDR1 as DFQATT and CDR2 as SNEGSKA (reference sequence).

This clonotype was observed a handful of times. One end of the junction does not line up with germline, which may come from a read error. Written as DNA, the CDR3 is TGTGCTAGCATCCCGTTGGGGGACGAGCAGTACTTC. This sequence encodes CASIPLGDEQYF. The chain uses TRBV7-7 and TRBJ2-7, with D possibly called TRBD1 or TRBD2 (5 bases each). Looked up from germline, CDR1 is SSHAT and CDR2 is FNYEAQ (reference sequence). The CDR3 loop spans 12 amino acids.

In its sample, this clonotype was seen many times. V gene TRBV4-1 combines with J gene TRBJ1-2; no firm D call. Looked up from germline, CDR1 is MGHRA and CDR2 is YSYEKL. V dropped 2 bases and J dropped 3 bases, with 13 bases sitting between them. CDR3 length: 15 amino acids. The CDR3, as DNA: TGCGCCAGCAGCCAAACACCGGGTCACGACTATGGCTACACCTTC. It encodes CASSQTPGHDYGYTF.

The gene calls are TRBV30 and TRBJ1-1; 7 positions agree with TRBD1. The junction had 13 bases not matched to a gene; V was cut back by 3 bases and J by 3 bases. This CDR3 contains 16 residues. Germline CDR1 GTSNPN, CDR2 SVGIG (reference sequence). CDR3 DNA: TGTGCCTGGAGCTGGGCAGGGGGAGGTCGAGACACTGAAGCTTTCTTT. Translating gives CAWSWAGGGRDTEAFF.

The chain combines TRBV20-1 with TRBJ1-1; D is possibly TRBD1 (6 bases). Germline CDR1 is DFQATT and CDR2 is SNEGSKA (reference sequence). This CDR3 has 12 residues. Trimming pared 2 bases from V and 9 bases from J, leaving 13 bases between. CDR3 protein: CSARLRGIQAFF. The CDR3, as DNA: TGCAGTGCTAGACTCAGGGGAATCCAAGCTTTCTTT.

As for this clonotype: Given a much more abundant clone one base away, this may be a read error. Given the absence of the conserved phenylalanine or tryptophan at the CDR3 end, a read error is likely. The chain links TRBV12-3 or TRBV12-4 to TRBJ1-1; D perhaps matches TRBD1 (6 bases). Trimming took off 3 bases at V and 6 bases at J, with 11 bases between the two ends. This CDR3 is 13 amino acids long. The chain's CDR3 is CASSFGRGAEAFL. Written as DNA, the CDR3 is TGTGCCAGCAGTTTCGGCAGGGGCGCTGAAGCTTTCCTT.

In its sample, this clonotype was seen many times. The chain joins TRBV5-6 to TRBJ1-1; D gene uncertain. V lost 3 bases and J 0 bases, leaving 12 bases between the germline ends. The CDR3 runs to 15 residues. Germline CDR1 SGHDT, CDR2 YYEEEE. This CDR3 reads CASSSGRRLNTEAFF. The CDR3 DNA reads TGTGCCAGCAGCTCCGGACGGCGGCTGAACACTGAAGCTTTCTTT.

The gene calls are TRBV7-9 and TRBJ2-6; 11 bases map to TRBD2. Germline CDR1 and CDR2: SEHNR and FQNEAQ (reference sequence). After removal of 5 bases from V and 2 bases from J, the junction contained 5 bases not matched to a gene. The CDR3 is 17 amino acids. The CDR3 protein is CASSPLAGEAGANVLTF. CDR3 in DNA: TGTGCCAGCAGCCCACTAGCGGGAGAGGCTGGGGCCAACGTCCTGACTTTC.

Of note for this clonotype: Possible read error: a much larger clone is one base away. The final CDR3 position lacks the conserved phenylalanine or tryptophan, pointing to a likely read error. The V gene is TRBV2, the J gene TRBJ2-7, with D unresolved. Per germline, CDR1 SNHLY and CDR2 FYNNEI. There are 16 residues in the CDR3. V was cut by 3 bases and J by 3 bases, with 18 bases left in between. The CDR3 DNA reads TGTGCCAGCAGTGAGGAACCCCCTCGGCTTTACTACGAGCAGTACCTC. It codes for CASSEEPPRLYYEQYL.

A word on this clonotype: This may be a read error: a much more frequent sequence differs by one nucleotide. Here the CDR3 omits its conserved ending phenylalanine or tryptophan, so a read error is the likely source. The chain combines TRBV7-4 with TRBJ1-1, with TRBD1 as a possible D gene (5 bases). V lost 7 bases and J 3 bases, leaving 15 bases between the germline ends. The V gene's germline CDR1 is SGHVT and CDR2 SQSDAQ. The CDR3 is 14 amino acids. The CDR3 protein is CASTFRAYDTEAFL. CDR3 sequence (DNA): TGTGCCAGCACCTTCAGGGCTTACGACACTGAAGCTTTCTTG.

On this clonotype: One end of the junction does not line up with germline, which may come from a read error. The chain's CDR3 is CASSLPRGQGGLMGYTF. In nucleotides, the CDR3 is TGTGCCAGCAGTCTCCCCCGTGGACAGGGAGGTTTGATGGGCTACACATTC. The chain is built from TRBV7-9 and TRBJ1-2; the match to TRBD1 covers 8 bases. The CDR3 covers 17 residues. Germline assignment: CDR1 SEHNR and CDR2 FQNEAQ (reference sequence).

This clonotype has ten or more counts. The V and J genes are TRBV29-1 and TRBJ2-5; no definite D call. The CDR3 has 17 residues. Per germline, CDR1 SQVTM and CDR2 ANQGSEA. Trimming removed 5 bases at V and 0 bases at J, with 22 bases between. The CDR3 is CSVSLAELHRYQETQYF. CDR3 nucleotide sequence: TGCAGCGTTAGCTTGGCCGAATTGCACCGGTACCAAGAGACCCAGTACTTC.

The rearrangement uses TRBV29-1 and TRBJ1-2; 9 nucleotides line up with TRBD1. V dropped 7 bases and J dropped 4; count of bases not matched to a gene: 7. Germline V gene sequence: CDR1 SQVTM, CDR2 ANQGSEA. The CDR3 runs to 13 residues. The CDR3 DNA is TGCAGCGATTGGACAGGGGTCGCCTATGGCTACACCTTC. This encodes CSDWTGVAYGYTF.

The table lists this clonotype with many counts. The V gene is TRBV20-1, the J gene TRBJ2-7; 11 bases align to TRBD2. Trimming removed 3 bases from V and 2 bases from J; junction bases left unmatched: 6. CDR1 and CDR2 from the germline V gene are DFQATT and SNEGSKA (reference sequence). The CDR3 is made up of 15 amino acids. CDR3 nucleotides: TGCAGTGCTAGGGCCGGGACTAGCGGTCCCTACGAGCAGTACTTC. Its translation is CSARAGTSGPYEQYF.

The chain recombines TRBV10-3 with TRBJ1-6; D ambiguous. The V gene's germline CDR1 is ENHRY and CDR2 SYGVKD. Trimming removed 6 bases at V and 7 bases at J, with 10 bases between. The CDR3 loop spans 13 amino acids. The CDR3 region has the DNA TGTGCCATCAGAGCCGCGGGAAATTCACCCCTCCACTTT. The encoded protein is CAIRAAGNSPLHF.

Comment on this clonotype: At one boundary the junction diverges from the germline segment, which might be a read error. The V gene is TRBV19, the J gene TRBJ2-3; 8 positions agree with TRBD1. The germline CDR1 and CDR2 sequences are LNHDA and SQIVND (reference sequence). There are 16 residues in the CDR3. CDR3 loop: CASSPGTGSSTDAQYF. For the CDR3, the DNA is TGTGCCAGTAGTCCAGGGACAGGCTCTAGCACAGATGCGCAGTATTTT.

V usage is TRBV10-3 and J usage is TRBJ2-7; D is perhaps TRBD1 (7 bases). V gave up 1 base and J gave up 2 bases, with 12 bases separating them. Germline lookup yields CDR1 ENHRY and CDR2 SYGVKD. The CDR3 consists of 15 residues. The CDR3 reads CAISEFRGAAYEQYF. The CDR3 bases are TGTGCCATCAGTGAGTTCAGGGGGGCAGCCTACGAGCAGTACTTC.

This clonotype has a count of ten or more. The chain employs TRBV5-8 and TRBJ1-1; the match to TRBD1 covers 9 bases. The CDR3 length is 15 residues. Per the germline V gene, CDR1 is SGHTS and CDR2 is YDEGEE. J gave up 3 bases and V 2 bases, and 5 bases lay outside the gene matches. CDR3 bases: TGTGCCAGCAGCTTAACAGGGGGCGCGGACACTGAAGCTTTCTTT. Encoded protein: CASSLTGGADTEAFF. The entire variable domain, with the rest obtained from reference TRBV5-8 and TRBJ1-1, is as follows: EAGVTQSPTHLIKTRGQQATLRCSPISGHTSVYWYQQALGLGLQFLLWYDEGEERNRGNFPPRFSGRQFPNYSSELNVNALELEDSALYLCASSLTGGADTEAFFGQGTRLTVV.

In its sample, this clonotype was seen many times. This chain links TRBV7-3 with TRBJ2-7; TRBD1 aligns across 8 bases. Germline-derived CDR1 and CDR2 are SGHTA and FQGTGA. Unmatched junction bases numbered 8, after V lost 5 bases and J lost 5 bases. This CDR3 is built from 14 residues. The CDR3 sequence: CASSASGGRDEQYF. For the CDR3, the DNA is TGTGCCAGCAGCGCATCAGGGGGCAGGGACGAGCAGTACTTC.

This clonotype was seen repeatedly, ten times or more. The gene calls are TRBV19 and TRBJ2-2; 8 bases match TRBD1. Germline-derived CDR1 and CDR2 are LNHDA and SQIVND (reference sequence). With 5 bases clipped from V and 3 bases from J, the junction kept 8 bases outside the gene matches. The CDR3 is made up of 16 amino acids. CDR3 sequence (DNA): TGTGCCAGTAGTTACCCCAGGGGGCAGGACACCGGGGAGCTGTTTTTT. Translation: CASSYPRGQDTGELFF.

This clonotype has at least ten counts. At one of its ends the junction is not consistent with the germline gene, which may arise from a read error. CDR3 DNA sequence: TGTGCCAGCAGCCTAGGAACCGTGGGGCCCCAGCATTTT. This translates into CASSLGTVGPQHF. The rearrangement joins TRBV13 to TRBJ1-5, with D unresolved. Germline CDR1 PRHDT, CDR2 FYEKMQ (reference sequence). The CDR3 consists of 13 residues. Combining the CDR3 with reference TRBV13 and TRBJ1-5 gives the whole variable domain AAGVIQSPRHLIKEKRETATLKCYPIPRHDTVYWYQQGPGQDPQFLISFYEKMQSDKGSIPDRFSAQQFSDYHSELNMSSLELGDSALYFCASSLGTVGPQHFGDGTRLSIL.